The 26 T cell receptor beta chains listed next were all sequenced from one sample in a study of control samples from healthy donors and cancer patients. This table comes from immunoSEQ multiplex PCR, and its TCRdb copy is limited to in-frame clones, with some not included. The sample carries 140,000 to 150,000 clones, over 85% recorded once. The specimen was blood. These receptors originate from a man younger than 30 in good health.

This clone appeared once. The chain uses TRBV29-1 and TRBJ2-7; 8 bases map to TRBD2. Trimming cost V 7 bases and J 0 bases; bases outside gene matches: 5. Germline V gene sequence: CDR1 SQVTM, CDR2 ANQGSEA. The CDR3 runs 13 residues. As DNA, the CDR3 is TGCAGCGGCTCCGGGGGGGGCTCCTACGAGCAGTACTTC. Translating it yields CSGSGGGSYEQYF.

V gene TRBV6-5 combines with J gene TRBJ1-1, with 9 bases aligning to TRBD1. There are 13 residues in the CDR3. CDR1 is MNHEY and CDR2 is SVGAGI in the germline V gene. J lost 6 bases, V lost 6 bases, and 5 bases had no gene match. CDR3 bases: TGTGCCAGCAGCCCCGACAGGGGGGCTGAAGCTTTCTTT. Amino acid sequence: CASSPDRGAEAFF.

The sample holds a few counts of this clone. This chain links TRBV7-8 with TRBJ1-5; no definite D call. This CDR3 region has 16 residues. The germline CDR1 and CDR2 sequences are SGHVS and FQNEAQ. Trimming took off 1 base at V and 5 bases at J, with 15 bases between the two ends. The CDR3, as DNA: TGTGCCAGCAGCTTAGAGGGCAGAGCAGTCGATCAGCCCCAGCATTTT. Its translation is CASSLEGRAVDQPQHF.

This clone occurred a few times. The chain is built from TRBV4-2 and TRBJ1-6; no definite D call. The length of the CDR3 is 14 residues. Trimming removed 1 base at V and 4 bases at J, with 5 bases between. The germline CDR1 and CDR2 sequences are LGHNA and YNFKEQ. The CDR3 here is CASSQGQYNSPLHF. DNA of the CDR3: TGTGCCAGCAGCCAAGGGCAATATAATTCACCCCTCCACTTT.

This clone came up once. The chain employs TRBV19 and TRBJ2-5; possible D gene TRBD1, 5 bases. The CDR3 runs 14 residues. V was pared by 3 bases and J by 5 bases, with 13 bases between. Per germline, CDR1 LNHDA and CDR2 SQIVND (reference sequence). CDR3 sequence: CASSIAGPSETQYF. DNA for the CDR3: TGTGCCAGTAGTATCGCAGGGCCGTCGGAGACCCAGTACTTC. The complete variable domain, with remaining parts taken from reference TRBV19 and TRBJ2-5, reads DGGITQSPKYLFRKEGQNVTLSCEQNLNHDAMYWYRQDPGQGLRLIYYSQIVNDFQKGDIAEGYSVSREKKESFPLTVTSAQKNPTAFYLCASSIAGPSETQYFGPGTRLLVL.

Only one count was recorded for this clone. CDR3 sequence (DNA): TGTGCCAGCAGTCTCCGGGACCCCCGAGCCACTGAAGCTTTCTTT. Translation gives CASSLRDPRATEAFF. The chain is built from TRBV27 and TRBJ1-1; D is possibly TRBD1 (5 bases). Germline V gene data show CDR1 as MNHEY and CDR2 as SMNVEV (reference sequence). The CDR3 extends over 15 amino acids. The ends were cut back, 5 bases at V and 4 bases at J, with 17 bases in the middle.

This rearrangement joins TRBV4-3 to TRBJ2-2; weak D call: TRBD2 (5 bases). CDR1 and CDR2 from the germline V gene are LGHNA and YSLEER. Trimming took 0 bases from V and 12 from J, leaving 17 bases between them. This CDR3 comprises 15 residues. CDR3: CASSQDPSGVPQLFF. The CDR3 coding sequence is TGCGCCAGCAGCCAAGATCCCAGCGGAGTCCCTCAGCTGTTTTTT.

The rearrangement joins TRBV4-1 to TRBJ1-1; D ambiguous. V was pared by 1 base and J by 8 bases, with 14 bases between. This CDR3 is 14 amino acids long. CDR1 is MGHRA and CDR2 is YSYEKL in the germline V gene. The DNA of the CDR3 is TGCGCCAGCAGCCAAGGGGCGGGAGAAGTAGAAGCTTTCTTT. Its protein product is CASSQGAGEVEAFF.

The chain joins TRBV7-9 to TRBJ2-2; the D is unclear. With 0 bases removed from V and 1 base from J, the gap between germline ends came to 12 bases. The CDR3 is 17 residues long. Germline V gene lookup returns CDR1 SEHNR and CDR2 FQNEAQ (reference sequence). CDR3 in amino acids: CASSLAGLHRNTGELFF. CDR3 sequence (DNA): TGTGCCAGCAGCTTAGCGGGTCTACATAGGAACACCGGGGAGCTGTTTTTT.

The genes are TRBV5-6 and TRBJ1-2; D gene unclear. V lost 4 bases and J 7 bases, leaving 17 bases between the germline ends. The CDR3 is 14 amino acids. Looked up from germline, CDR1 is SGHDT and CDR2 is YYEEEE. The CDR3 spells CASSPKVRETGYTF. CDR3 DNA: TGTGCCAGCAGCCCTAAAGTCCGGGAGACTGGCTACACCTTC.

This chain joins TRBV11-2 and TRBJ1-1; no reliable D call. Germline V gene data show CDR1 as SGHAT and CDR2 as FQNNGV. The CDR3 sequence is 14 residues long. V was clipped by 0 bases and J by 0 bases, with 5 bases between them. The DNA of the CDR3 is TGTGCCAGCAGCTTAGAGGCGGTGAACACTGAAGCTTTCTTT. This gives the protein CASSLEAVNTEAFF.

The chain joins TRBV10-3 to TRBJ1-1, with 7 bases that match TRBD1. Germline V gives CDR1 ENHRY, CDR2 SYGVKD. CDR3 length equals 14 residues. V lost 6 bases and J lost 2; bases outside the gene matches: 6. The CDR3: CAISFDRENTEAFF. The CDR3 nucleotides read TGTGCCATCAGCTTCGACAGGGAAAACACTGAAGCTTTCTTT.

This CDR3 is CASSPQAGAVRGEQFF. CDR3 sequence (DNA): TGTGCCAGCAGCCCGCAGGCGGGGGCGGTAAGGGGTGAGCAGTTCTTC. The V and J genes are TRBV9 and TRBJ2-1; D possibly corresponds to TRBD2 (7 bases). The ends were cut back, 4 bases at V and 9 bases at J, with 23 bases in the middle. The CDR3 has 16 residues. Germline V gene data show CDR1 as SGDLS and CDR2 as YYNGEE. Full variable domain (missing parts from reference TRBV9 and TRBJ2-1): DSGVTQTPKHLITATGQRVTLRCSPRSGDLSVYWYQQSLDQGLQFLIQYYNGEERAKGNILERFSAQQFPDLHSELNLSSLELGDSALYFCASSPQAGAVRGEQFFGPGTRLTVL.

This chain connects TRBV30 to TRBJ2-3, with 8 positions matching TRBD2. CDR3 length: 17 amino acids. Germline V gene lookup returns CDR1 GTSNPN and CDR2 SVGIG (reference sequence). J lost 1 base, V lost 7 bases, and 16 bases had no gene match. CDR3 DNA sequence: TGTGCCTTGGGCGGGGGCGGGGGAGCGGGGGGCACAGATACGCAGTATTTT. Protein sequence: CALGGGGGAGGTDTQYF.

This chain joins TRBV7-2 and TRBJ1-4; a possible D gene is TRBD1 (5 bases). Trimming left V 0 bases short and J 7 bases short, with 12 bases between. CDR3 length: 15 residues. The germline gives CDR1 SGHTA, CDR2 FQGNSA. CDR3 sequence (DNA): TGTGCCAGCAGCTTAGCCCAGGGTAGCATTGAAAAACTGTTTTTT. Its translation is CASSLAQGSIEKLFF.

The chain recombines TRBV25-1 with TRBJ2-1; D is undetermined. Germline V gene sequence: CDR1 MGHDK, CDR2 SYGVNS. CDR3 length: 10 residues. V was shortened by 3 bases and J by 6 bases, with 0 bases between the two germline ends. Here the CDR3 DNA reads TGTGCCAGCAGTGACAATGAGCAGTTCTTC. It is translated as CASSDNEQFF.

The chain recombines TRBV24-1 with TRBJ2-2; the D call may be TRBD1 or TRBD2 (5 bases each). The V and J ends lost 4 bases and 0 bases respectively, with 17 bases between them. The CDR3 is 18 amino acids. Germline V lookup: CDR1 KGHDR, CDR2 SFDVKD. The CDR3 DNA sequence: TGTGCCACCAGTGAGCCTACCGGGACGGTATCGAACACCGGGGAGCTGTTTTTT. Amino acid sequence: CATSEPTGTVSNTGELFF.

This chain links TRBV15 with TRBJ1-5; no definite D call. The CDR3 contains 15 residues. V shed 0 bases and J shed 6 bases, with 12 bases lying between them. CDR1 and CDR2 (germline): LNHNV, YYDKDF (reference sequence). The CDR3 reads CATSRDQGPGQPQHF. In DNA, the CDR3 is TGTGCCACCAGCAGAGATCAAGGGCCAGGTCAGCCCCAGCATTTT.

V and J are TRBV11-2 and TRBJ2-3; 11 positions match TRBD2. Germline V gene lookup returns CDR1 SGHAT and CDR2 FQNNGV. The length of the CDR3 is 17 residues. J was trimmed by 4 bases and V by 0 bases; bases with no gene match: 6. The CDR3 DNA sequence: TGTGCCAGCAGCTTAGATCTAGCGGGGGGCGGATCAGATACGCAGTATTTT. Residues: CASSLDLAGGGSDTQYF.

CDR3 sequence: CAFSGRDGEQYF. As DNA, the CDR3 is TGTGCCTTTTCCGGGCGGGATGGCGAGCAGTACTTC. This rearrangement joins TRBV28 to TRBJ2-7, with D tentatively TRBD2 (6 bases). Germline CDR1 is MDHEN and CDR2 is SYDVKM. The CDR3 consists of 12 residues. The V end lost 11 bases, the J end lost 6 bases, and 17 bases lay between the germline ends.

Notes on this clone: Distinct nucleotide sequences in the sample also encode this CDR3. This chain's CDR3 is CALGLNTGELFF. The CDR3 coding sequence is TGTGCCCTGGGGCTGAACACCGGGGAGCTGTTTTTT. The J gene is TRBJ2-2, the V gene TRBV11-2; possibly TRBD1 for D (5 bases). Germline V CDR1 and CDR2: SGHAT, FQNNGV. CDR3 size: 12 residues. Trimming pared 11 bases from V and 1 base from J, leaving 8 bases between.

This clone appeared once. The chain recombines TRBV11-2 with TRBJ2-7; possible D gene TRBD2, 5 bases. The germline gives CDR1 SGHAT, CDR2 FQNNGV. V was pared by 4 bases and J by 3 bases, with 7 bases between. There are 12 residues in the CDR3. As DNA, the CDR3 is TGTGCCAGCAGCTCCGGGGTCTACGAGCAGTACTTC. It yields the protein CASSSGVYEQYF.

CDR3 in DNA: TGTGCCAGCAGTCCAGGGCCCTACGAGCAGTACTTC. It is translated as CASSPGPYEQYF. V is TRBV27 and J is TRBJ2-7; tentatively, D is TRBD1 (5 bases). This CDR3 region has 12 residues. Germline V lookup: CDR1 MNHEY, CDR2 SMNVEV (reference sequence). V gave up 5 bases and J gave up 2 bases, with 7 bases separating them.

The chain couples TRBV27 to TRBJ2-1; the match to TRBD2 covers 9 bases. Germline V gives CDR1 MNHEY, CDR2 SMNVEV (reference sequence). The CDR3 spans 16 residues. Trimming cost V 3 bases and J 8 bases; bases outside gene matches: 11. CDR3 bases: TGTGCCAGCAGTTTCCGAGGGCTAGCGGGGTTGTATGAGCAGTTCTTC. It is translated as CASSFRGLAGLYEQFF.

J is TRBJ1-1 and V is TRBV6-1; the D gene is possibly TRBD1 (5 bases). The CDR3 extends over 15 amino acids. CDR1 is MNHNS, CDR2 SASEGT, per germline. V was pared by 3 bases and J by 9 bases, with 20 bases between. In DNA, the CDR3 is TGTGCCAGCAGTGAGCTCCCGCGCGGCGGGGGGAAAGCTTTCTTT. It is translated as CASSELPRGGGKAFF.

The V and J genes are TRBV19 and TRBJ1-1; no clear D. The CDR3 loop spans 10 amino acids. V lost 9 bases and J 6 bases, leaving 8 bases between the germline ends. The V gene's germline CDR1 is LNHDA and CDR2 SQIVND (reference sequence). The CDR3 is CASQCSEAFF. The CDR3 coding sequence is TGTGCCAGCCAGTGCTCTGAAGCTTTCTTT.